The 32 T cell receptor beta chains in this list originate from one sample, sequenced in a study of control samples from healthy donors and cancer patients. The method was immunoSEQ multiplex PCR; TCRdb's version includes in-frame clones alone and lacks a portion of them. Of just over 90,000 clones listed, around 83% are singletons. Input material: blood. The origin of the receptors is a woman aged 50 to 60 in good health.

The rearrangement uses TRBV11-3 and TRBJ2-1; D is ambiguous. V was shortened by 1 base and J by 5 bases, with 9 bases between the two germline ends. The CDR3 has 14 residues. Germline assignment: CDR1 SGHNT and CDR2 YENEEA. CDR3 sequence reads: CASSLASLNNEQFF. The CDR3, as DNA: TGTGCCAGCAGCTTAGCTTCCCTAAACAATGAGCAGTTCTTC.

The chain recombines TRBV15 with TRBJ1-6; D not certain. With 1 base removed from V and 5 bases from J, the gap between germline ends came to 6 bases. Germline-derived CDR1 and CDR2 are LNHNV and YYDKDF (reference sequence). The CDR3 extends over 14 amino acids. The CDR3 here is CATSRVVDNSPLHF. The CDR3 DNA sequence: TGTGCCACCAGCAGAGTGGTCGATAATTCACCCCTCCACTTT. Using reference TRBV15 and TRBJ1-6 for the parts outside the CDR3, the full variable domain is DAMVIQNPRYQVTQFGKPVTLSCSQTLNHNVMYWYQQKSSQAPKLLFHYYDKDFNNEADTPDNFQSRRPNTSFCFLDIRSPGLGDTAMYLCATSRVVDNSPLHFGNGTRLTVT.

The chain recombines TRBV18 with TRBJ2-5, with D uncertain. This CDR3 contains 17 residues. V lost 3 bases and J lost 4, with 21 bases in between. Germline CDR1 is KGHSH and CDR2 is LQKENI. The CDR3 sequence is CASSPPQDALVGETQYF. The CDR3 bases are TGTGCCAGCTCACCTCCCCAAGACGCCCTGGTGGGAGAGACCCAGTACTTC.

V and J are TRBV28 and TRBJ1-5, with D perhaps matching TRBD1 (5 bases). From germline, CDR1 is MDHEN and CDR2 SYDVKM. The V and J ends lost 7 bases and 6 bases respectively, with 10 bases between them. CDR3 size: 12 residues. The CDR3 sequence: CASNQGGQPQHF. Written as DNA, the CDR3 is TGTGCCAGCAACCAGGGCGGTCAGCCCCAGCATTTT. Looking up the rest from reference TRBV28 and TRBJ1-5 gives the full variable domain: DVKVTQSSRYLVKRTGEKVFLECVQDMDHENMFWYRQDPGLGLRLIYFSYDVKMKEKGDIPEGYSVSREKKERFSLILESASTNQTSMYLCASNQGGQPQHFGDGTRLSIL.

This chain joins TRBV6-6 and TRBJ2-2; unclear D gene. V was cut by 7 bases and J by 0 bases, with 15 bases left in between. The CDR3 has 16 residues. Germline CDR1 MNHNY, CDR2 SVGAGI (reference sequence). CDR3 region: CASIITSVPNTGELFF. The CDR3 DNA reads as TGTGCCAGCATCATTACGTCGGTCCCGAACACCGGGGAGCTGTTTTTT.

This clone was recorded a few times. The V call is TRBV28, the J call TRBJ1-3, with 12 bases matching TRBD1. J gave up 2 bases and V 8 bases, and 13 bases lay outside the gene matches. CDR3 length: 18 amino acids. Germline values: CDR1 MDHEN, CDR2 SYDVKM. The CDR3: CASCIGGQGAETGNTIYF. In DNA, the CDR3 is TGTGCCAGCTGCATTGGGGGACAGGGGGCTGAGACTGGAAACACCATATATTTT.

The gene calls are TRBV19 and TRBJ1-3, with 7 bases identical to TRBD1. The V gene end was trimmed by 6 bases and the J gene end by 0 bases; junction bases not matched to a gene: 17. The V gene's germline CDR1 is LNHDA and CDR2 SQIVND (reference sequence). The CDR3 extends over 19 amino acids. In nucleotides, the CDR3 is TGTGCCAGTAGCCACAGGGGCACCCCACCCCTCGGCTCTGGAAACACCATATATTTT. Protein: CASSHRGTPPLGSGNTIYF.

This chain links TRBV6-1 with TRBJ1-5; D unclear. V was trimmed by 0 bases and J by 6 bases, leaving 3 bases between them. This CDR3 is built from 12 residues. Germline assignment: CDR1 MNHNS and CDR2 SASEGT. Here the CDR3 DNA reads TGTGCCAGCAGTGAAGCCCGTCAGCCCCAGCATTTT. This encodes CASSEARQPQHF.

The chain joins TRBV28 to TRBJ1-1, with unresolved D. Germline CDR1 and CDR2: MDHEN and SYDVKM. The CDR3 covers 18 residues. V lost 2 bases to trimming and J lost 0 bases, with 19 bases between them. The CDR3 here is CASSLGVFRYTMNTEAFF. As DNA, the CDR3 is TGTGCCAGCAGTTTAGGAGTCTTCAGATATACTATGAACACTGAAGCTTTCTTT.

The rearrangement links TRBV7-2 to TRBJ2-7; D is perhaps TRBD2 (6 bases). The V and J ends lost 1 base and 2 bases respectively, with 12 bases between them. This CDR3 contains 15 residues. Germline V gene sequence: CDR1 SGHTA, CDR2 FQGNSA. In nucleotides, the CDR3 is TGTGCCAGCAGCTTAGGGACTACCGGCCCCTACGAGCAGTACTTC. Translation: CASSLGTTGPYEQYF.

The chain employs TRBV6-5 and TRBJ1-2; 8 nucleotides line up with TRBD1. After removal of 7 bases from V and 5 bases from J, the junction contained 12 bases not matched to a gene. Germline lookup yields CDR1 MNHEY and CDR2 SVGAGI. This CDR3 region has 15 residues. The CDR3 sequence: CASTVRDRKLYGYTF. CDR3 DNA: TGTGCCAGCACCGTTCGGGACAGGAAGTTATATGGCTACACCTTC.

The chain carries TRBV6-2 or TRBV6-3 and TRBJ1-2; D is perhaps TRBD1 (5 bases). Trimming stripped 6 bases from V and 1 base from J, with 15 bases between. CDR1 is MNHEY and CDR2 is SVGEGT in the germline V gene. The CDR3 totals 15 residues. This CDR3 is CASSSGGADNYGYTF. CDR3 nucleotides: TGTGCCAGCAGCTCGGGGGGAGCCGATAACTATGGCTACACCTTC.

This chain joins TRBV12-3 or TRBV12-4 and TRBJ1-5; the D is unclear. The length of the CDR3 is 13 residues. The V end was cut by 5 bases, the J end by 6 bases, with 11 bases between. Here the CDR3 reads CASSRAVGQPQHF. CDR3 coding DNA: TGTGCCAGCAGTCGGGCTGTAGGTCAGCCCCAGCATTTT.

The chain uses TRBV10-3 and TRBJ2-7; TRBD1 might be the D (6 bases). This CDR3 is built from 15 residues. Trimming shortened V by 2 bases and J by 6 bases, and 17 bases separated the two germline ends. Germline values: CDR1 ENHRY, CDR2 SYGVKD. CDR3 nucleotides: TGTGCCATCAGTGAGCCCCGGGACACAGCCTCCGAGCAGTACTTC. Translating it yields CAISEPRDTASEQYF.

This rearrangement joins TRBV19 to TRBJ1-5, with TRBD1 matching 7 bases. The ends lost 6 bases at V and 2 bases at J; junction bases unmatched: 7. Per germline, CDR1 LNHDA and CDR2 SQIVND (reference sequence). This CDR3 contains 15 residues. CDR3 nucleotides: TGTGCCAGTAGACGACAGGGAGTGGGCAATCAGCCCCAGCATTTT. Amino acids: CASRRQGVGNQPQHF.

This clone was picked up one time. The rearrangement uses TRBV7-8 and TRBJ2-5; D unresolved. Trimming cost V 1 base and J 0 bases, with 12 bases left between them. The length of the CDR3 is 16 residues. CDR1 SGHVS and CDR2 FQNEAQ come from the germline V gene. CDR3 amino acids: CASSLEVYRNQETQYF. The CDR3 nucleotides are TGTGCCAGCAGCTTAGAGGTATACAGAAACCAAGAGACCCAGTACTTC. The whole variable domain, remainder taken from reference TRBV7-8 and TRBJ2-5, is GAGVSQSPRYKVAKRGQDVALRCDPISGHVSLFWYQQALGQGPEFLTYFQNEAQLDKSGLPSDRFFAERPEGSVSTLKIQRTQQEDSAVYLCASSLEVYRNQETQYFGPGTRLLVL.

This clone was seen a single time. J is TRBJ2-7 and V is TRBV29-1; D is tentatively TRBD1 or TRBD2 (5 bases each). The ends were cut back, 2 bases at V and 3 bases at J, with 8 bases in the middle. Germline CDR1 is SQVTM and CDR2 is ANQGSEA. The CDR3 covers 12 residues. In DNA, the CDR3 is TGCAGCGTTGAACAGGGAGACTACGAGCAGTACTTC. Translation: CSVEQGDYEQYF.

CDR3: CASSQALGDRGYEQYF. As DNA, the CDR3 is TGCGCCAGCAGCCAAGCCTTAGGGGACAGGGGTTACGAGCAGTACTTC. The chain recombines TRBV4-1 with TRBJ2-7; 10 nucleotides agree with TRBD1. This CDR3 comprises 16 residues. Germline values: CDR1 MGHRA, CDR2 YSYEKL. Losses at the gene ends were 1 base for V and 4 bases for J; bases not matched to a gene: 7.

This chain joins TRBV6-1 and TRBJ1-4; weak D call: TRBD1 (5 bases). This CDR3 is built from 15 residues. Trimming shortened V by 3 bases and J by 5 bases, and 13 bases separated the two germline ends. Germline V gene lookup returns CDR1 MNHNS and CDR2 SASEGT. In DNA form, the CDR3 reads TGTGCCAGCAGTGATAGGACATCCTCAAATGAAAAACTGTTTTTT. Its protein is CASSDRTSSNEKLFF.

V and J are TRBV2 and TRBJ1-1; D gene unclear. Trimming removed 2 bases from V and 2 bases from J, with 15 bases in between. Germline V lookup: CDR1 SNHLY, CDR2 FYNNEI. This CDR3 is 16 amino acids long. The CDR3 spells CASSEWGFMLNTEAFF. Written as DNA, the CDR3 is TGTGCCAGCAGTGAATGGGGTTTCATGCTAAACACTGAAGCTTTCTTT.

The V and J genes are TRBV19 and TRBJ2-5, with a possible D match to TRBD2 (6 bases). V dropped 4 bases and J dropped 5 bases, with 14 bases sitting between them. The V gene's germline CDR1 is LNHDA and CDR2 SQIVND (reference sequence). This CDR3 is 14 amino acids long. CDR3 region: CASSTVGEEETQYF. The DNA of the CDR3 is TGTGCCAGTAGTACGGTGGGGGAGGAGGAGACCCAGTACTTC.

The V gene is TRBV6-2 or TRBV6-3, the J gene TRBJ1-6; D call uncertain. This CDR3 contains 16 residues. The germline V and J ends were trimmed by 2 bases and 6 bases, with 14 bases remaining between them. CDR1 is MNHEY, CDR2 SVGEGT, per germline. The CDR3, as DNA: TGTGCCAGCAGTTACCGACATAAGCAGCCTAATTCACCCCTCCACTTT. The encoded protein is CASSYRHKQPNSPLHF.

This chain links TRBV7-2 with TRBJ1-4, with a possible D match to TRBD1 (6 bases). Germline V lookup: CDR1 SGHTA, CDR2 FQGNSA. V was shortened by 6 bases and J by 4 bases, with 12 bases between the two germline ends. The CDR3 is made up of 14 amino acids. The DNA of the CDR3 is TGTGCCAGCAGACCTACAGGGTTTAATGAAAAACTGTTTTTT. This codes for CASRPTGFNEKLFF. The full variable domain, in which reference TRBV7-2 and TRBJ1-4 provide the parts outside the CDR3, is GAGVSQSPSNKVTEKGKDVELRCDPISGHTALYWYRQSLGQGLEFLIYFQGNSAPDKSGLPSDRFSAERTGGSVSTLTIQRTQQEDSAVYLCASRPTGFNEKLFFGSGTQLSVL.

The V gene is TRBV18, the J gene TRBJ2-3; D is unclear. Germline V gives CDR1 KGHSH, CDR2 LQKENI. V was shortened by 2 bases and J by 5 bases, with 11 bases between the two germline ends. There are 14 residues in the CDR3. CDR3 loop: CASSPGDSRDTQYF. The CDR3 bases are TGTGCCAGCTCACCAGGCGATTCCCGAGATACGCAGTATTTT. The entire variable domain, with the rest obtained from reference TRBV18 and TRBJ2-3, is as follows: NAGVMQNPRHLVRRRGQEARLRCSPMKGHSHVYWYRQLPEEGLKFMVYLQKENIIDESGMPKERFSAEFPKEGPSILRIQQVVRGDSAAYFCASSPGDSRDTQYFGPGTRLTVL.

The genes are TRBV28 and TRBJ2-2; tentative D call: TRBD1 (6 bases). The V and J ends lost 6 bases and 6 bases respectively, with 32 bases between them. The CDR3 runs to 20 residues. The V gene's germline CDR1 is MDHEN and CDR2 SYDVKM. CDR3 in amino acids: CASSSPHGTRNFEIAGELFF. CDR3 coding DNA: TGTGCCAGCAGCTCGCCCCATGGGACACGGAACTTCGAAATCGCCGGGGAGCTGTTTTTT.

This chain uses TRBV19 with TRBJ2-7; 10 nucleotides match TRBD2. There are 14 residues in the CDR3. The germline gives CDR1 LNHDA, CDR2 SQIVND (reference sequence). J lost 5 bases, V lost 7 bases, and 8 bases had no gene match. CDR3 sequence reads: CASNSGGPENEQYF. The CDR3 DNA is TGTGCCAGTAATAGCGGGGGGCCGGAGAACGAGCAGTACTTC. The variable domain in full, completed from reference TRBV19 and TRBJ2-7, reads DGGITQSPKYLFRKEGQNVTLSCEQNLNHDAMYWYRQDPGQGLRLIYYSQIVNDFQKGDIAEGYSVSREKKESFPLTVTSAQKNPTAFYLCASNSGGPENEQYFGPGTRLTVT.

J is TRBJ2-1 and V is TRBV27; 11 bases fit TRBD2. Germline CDR1 MNHEY, CDR2 SMNVEV (reference sequence). The CDR3 extends over 19 amino acids. Trimming took 5 bases from V and 6 from J; bases not matched to a gene: 18. CDR3 protein: CASSEVFFASGRKTNEQFF. The CDR3 coding sequence is TGTGCCAGCAGTGAGGTTTTCTTTGCTAGCGGGAGGAAAACCAATGAGCAGTTCTTC.

This chain connects TRBV5-1 to TRBJ1-6; 9 bases fit TRBD1. This CDR3 has 15 amino acids. V was clipped by 2 bases and J by 5 bases; unmatched bases: 2. The V gene's germline CDR1 is SGHRS and CDR2 YFSETQ. The chain's CDR3 is CASSLGTGNNSPLHF. The CDR3 DNA is TGCGCCAGCAGCTTAGGGACAGGGAATAATTCACCCCTCCACTTT. The variable domain in full, with the rest retrieved from reference TRBV5-1 and TRBJ1-6, is KAGVTQTPRYLIKTRGQQVTLSCSPISGHRSVSWYQQTPGQGLQFLFEYFSETQRNKGNFPGRFSGRQFSNSRSEMNVSTLELGDSALYLCASSLGTGNNSPLHFGNGTRLTVT.

The chain combines TRBV27 with TRBJ2-1, with 9 bases lining up with TRBD2. V lost 2 bases and J lost 2; bases outside the gene matches: 4. Germline V gene data show CDR1 as MNHEY and CDR2 as SMNVEV (reference sequence). CDR3 length equals 16 residues. The CDR3: CASSLSLAGPYNEQFF. Here the CDR3 DNA reads TGTGCCAGCAGTTTAAGCCTAGCGGGACCCTACAATGAGCAGTTCTTC.

This chain connects TRBV25-1 to TRBJ1-2; D may be TRBD1 (5 bases). This CDR3 has 13 amino acids. Germline lookup yields CDR1 MGHDK and CDR2 SYGVNS. Trimming removed 1 base from V and 7 bases from J, with 10 bases in between. The chain's CDR3 is CASSELGEPGYTF. CDR3 bases: TGTGCCAGCAGTGAATTGGGGGAACCTGGCTACACCTTC.

The J gene is TRBJ2-3, the V gene TRBV6-6; D possibly corresponds to TRBD1 (6 bases). The germline V gene has CDR1 MNHNY and CDR2 SVGAGI (reference sequence). With 5 bases removed from V and 0 bases from J, the gap between germline ends came to 9 bases. The CDR3 totals 14 residues. Here the CDR3 reads CASSGTLSTDTQYF. CDR3 sequence (DNA): TGTGCCAGCAGTGGGACACTTAGCACAGATACGCAGTATTTT.

This chain links TRBV6-6 with TRBJ1-2; D is unclear. CDR3 size: 13 residues. Germline lookup yields CDR1 MNHNY and CDR2 SVGAGI (reference sequence). Between the trimmed V and J ends, which lost 2 bases and 8 bases, there was a span of 12 bases. CDR3 in amino acids: CASSYGRIEGYTF. The CDR3 nucleotides are TGTGCCAGCAGTTACGGGAGGATCGAGGGCTACACCTTC.